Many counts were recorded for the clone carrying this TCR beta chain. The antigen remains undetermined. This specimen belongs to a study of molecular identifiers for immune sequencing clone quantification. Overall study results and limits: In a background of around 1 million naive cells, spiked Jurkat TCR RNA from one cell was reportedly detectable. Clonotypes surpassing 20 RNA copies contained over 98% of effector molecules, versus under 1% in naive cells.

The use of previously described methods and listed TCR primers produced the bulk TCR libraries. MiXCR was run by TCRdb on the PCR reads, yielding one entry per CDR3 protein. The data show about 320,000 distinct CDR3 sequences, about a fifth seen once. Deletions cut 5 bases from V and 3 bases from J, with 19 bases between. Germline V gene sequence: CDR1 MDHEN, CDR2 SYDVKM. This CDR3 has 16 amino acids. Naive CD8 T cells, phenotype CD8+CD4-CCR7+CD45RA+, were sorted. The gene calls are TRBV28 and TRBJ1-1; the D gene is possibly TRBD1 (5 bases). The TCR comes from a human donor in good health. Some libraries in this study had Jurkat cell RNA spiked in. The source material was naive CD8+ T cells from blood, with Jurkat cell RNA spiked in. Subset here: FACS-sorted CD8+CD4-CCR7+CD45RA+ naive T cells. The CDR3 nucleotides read TGTGCCAGCAGTCTCCTGATGGGGCAGGGAGACACTGAAGCTTTCTTT. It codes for CASSLLMGQGDTEAFF.